One and the same sample provided the 25 T cell receptor beta chains below, sequenced in a study of blood T cell repertoires in COVID-19. Sequencing used immunoSEQ multiplex PCR; TCRdb keeps in-frame clones, though not all of them. The sample has about 210,000 clones; 84% are singletons. The sequencing sample was made of peripheral blood. These receptor sequences come from a woman aged 50 to 65 with active or convalescent COVID-19.

The chain couples TRBV7-9 to TRBJ2-7, with 7 bases that match TRBD1. V shed 4 bases and J 4 bases; nucleotides not matched to a gene: 13. The germline gives CDR1 SEHNR, CDR2 FQNEAQ (reference sequence). The CDR3 runs to 16 residues. The CDR3 sequence is CASSYLEHRGRYEQYF. The CDR3 coding sequence is TGTGCCAGCAGCTACCTAGAACACAGGGGTAGATACGAGCAGTACTTC. Together with reference TRBV7-9 and TRBJ2-7, the CDR3 gives the full variable domain: DTGVSQNPRHKITKRGQNVTFRCDPISEHNRLYWYRQTLGQGPEFLTYFQNEAQLEKSRLLSDRFSAERPKGSFSTLEIQRTEQGDSAMYLCASSYLEHRGRYEQYFGPGTRLTVT.

DNA of the CDR3: TGTGCCAGCAGCCGCCAGGGGGGCATGAACACTGAAGCTTTCTTT. The encoded protein is CASSRQGGMNTEAFF. The chain has TRBV5-4 and TRBJ1-1; 7 bases map to TRBD1. The germline V gene has CDR1 SGHNT and CDR2 YYREEE (reference sequence). V was clipped by 4 bases and J by 0 bases; unmatched bases: 6. The CDR3 contains 15 residues.

The rearrangement links TRBV9 to TRBJ2-1, with TRBD1 as a possible D gene (6 bases). V lost 2 bases and J 9 bases, leaving 12 bases between the germline ends. This CDR3 spans 13 amino acids. Germline V gives CDR1 SGDLS, CDR2 YYNGEE. The CDR3 nucleotides are TGTGCCAGCAGCGTTGAACAGGGAGCTGAGCAGTTCTTC. Protein sequence: CASSVEQGAEQFF.

The sample holds a few counts of this clone. Other DNA sequences in the sample encode the same CDR3. The J gene is TRBJ1-2, the V gene TRBV28, with TRBD1 as a possible D gene (6 bases). Germline CDR1 is MDHEN and CDR2 is SYDVKM. Between the trimmed V and J ends, which lost 2 bases and 0 bases, there was a span of 7 bases. This CDR3 region has 14 residues. The CDR3: CASSLGGANYGYTF. DNA for the CDR3: TGTGCCAGCAGTTTAGGGGGCGCTAACTATGGCTACACCTTC.

This chain links TRBV3-1 (or the pseudogene TRBV3-2) with TRBJ1-3; possibly TRBD1 for D (5 bases). The CDR3 consists of 17 residues. Germline V CDR1 and CDR2: LGHDT, YNNKEL (reference sequence). V was pared by 4 bases and J by 0 bases, with 16 bases between. The CDR3 bases are TGTGCCAGCAGCCCTAAGTGGGGCGCGTTCTCTGGAAACACCATATATTTT. Protein sequence: CASSPKWGAFSGNTIYF.

This CDR3 is CASSYMASNEKLFF. The CDR3, as DNA: TGTGCCAGCAGTTATATGGCCTCTAATGAAAAACTGTTTTTT. This chain uses TRBV6-5 with TRBJ1-4; D is ambiguous. Germline lookup yields CDR1 MNHEY and CDR2 SVGAGI. CDR3 size: 14 residues. V lost 3 bases to trimming and J lost 3 bases, with 8 bases between them.

The rearrangement joins TRBV5-5 to TRBJ1-2; TRBD1 matches at 7 bases. The length of the CDR3 is 16 residues. The V gene's germline CDR1 is SGHKS and CDR2 YYEKEE (reference sequence). The V and J ends lost 0 bases and 3 bases, in that order; junction bases with no gene match: 8. The CDR3: CASSLAGRGADYGYTF. CDR3 in DNA: TGTGCCAGCAGCTTGGCCGGCAGGGGGGCCGACTATGGCTACACCTTC.

CDR3 protein: CASSYSQGLLYGYTF. As DNA, the CDR3 is TGTGCCAGCAGTTACTCACAGGGCCTCCTCTATGGCTACACCTTC. This rearrangement joins TRBV6-5 to TRBJ1-2, with D perhaps matching TRBD1 (6 bases). CDR3 length: 15 amino acids. CDR1 and CDR2 (germline): MNHEY, SVGAGI. Trimming stripped 0 bases from V and 4 bases from J, with 12 bases between.

The chain couples TRBV7-2 to TRBJ1-1; maybe TRBD1 (5 bases). Trimming took 6 bases from V and 1 from J, leaving 15 bases between them. Germline V CDR1 and CDR2: SGHTA, FQGNSA. The length of the CDR3 is 15 residues. The CDR3 sequence: CASRPPAGPNTEAFF. The CDR3 DNA sequence: TGTGCCAGCAGACCACCTGCGGGACCGAACACTGAAGCTTTCTTT.

This chain's CDR3 is CASSGGGASGAPDTQYF. As DNA, the CDR3 is TGTGCCAGCAGTGGCGGGGGGGCTAGCGGAGCCCCAGATACGCAGTATTTT. J is TRBJ2-3 and V is TRBV28; 9 nucleotides agree with TRBD2. The CDR3 is 17 amino acids. Germline CDR1 MDHEN, CDR2 SYDVKM. J gave up 4 bases and V 5 bases, and 13 bases lay outside the gene matches.

This clone occurred once. This chain joins TRBV9 and TRBJ2-3; D is ambiguous. Germline V gene data show CDR1 as SGDLS and CDR2 as YYNGEE. The V and J ends lost 2 bases and 2 bases respectively, with 9 bases between them. The CDR3 totals 14 residues. The CDR3 loop is CASSVARATDTQYF. In nucleotides, the CDR3 is TGTGCCAGCAGCGTCGCACGCGCCACAGATACGCAGTATTTT.

The sample holds one count of this clone. The rearrangement links TRBV28 to TRBJ1-2; 10 bases align to TRBD1. Germline lookup yields CDR1 MDHEN and CDR2 SYDVKM. Trimming removed 5 bases from V and 5 bases from J; junction bases left unmatched: 5. This CDR3 has 14 amino acids. The CDR3 loop reads CASSVGQGFYGYTF. The CDR3 coding sequence is TGTGCCAGCAGTGTGGGACAGGGGTTTTATGGCTACACCTTC.

This chain uses TRBV13 with TRBJ2-3; 9 bases are shared with TRBD2. CDR1 and CDR2 (germline): PRHDT, FYEKMQ (reference sequence). V dropped 5 bases and J dropped 1; count of bases not matched to a gene: 10. CDR3 length: 17 amino acids. The chain's CDR3 is CASSKNSGGWGTDTQYF. CDR3 coding DNA: TGTGCCAGCAGCAAGAATAGCGGGGGCTGGGGCACAGATACGCAGTATTTT.

The chain has TRBV28 and TRBJ1-1; TRBD1 agrees at 9 bases. With 5 bases clipped from V and 12 bases from J, the junction kept 7 bases outside the gene matches. The CDR3 runs to 12 residues. The germline V gene encodes CDR1 MDHEN and CDR2 SYDVKM. The CDR3 is CASSLRDRETFF. CDR3 DNA sequence: TGTGCCAGCAGTCTCCGGGACAGGGAAACTTTCTTT. The full variable domain, with the rest looked up from reference TRBV28 and TRBJ1-1, is DVKVTQSSRYLVKRTGEKVFLECVQDMDHENMFWYRQDPGLGLRLIYFSYDVKMKEKGDIPEGYSVSREKKERFSLILESASTNQTSMYLCASSLRDRETFFGQGTRLTVV.

J is TRBJ2-7 and V is TRBV28; 7 nucleotides match TRBD2. V lost 6 bases to trimming and J lost 5 bases; unmatched junction nucleotides: 10. CDR3 length: 14 amino acids. Germline CDR1 is MDHEN and CDR2 is SYDVKM. The chain's CDR3 is CASSPGGGANEQYF. CDR3 in DNA: TGTGCCAGCAGCCCCGGGGGAGGGGCAAACGAGCAGTACTTC.

The chain recombines TRBV6-5 with TRBJ1-2; no reliable D call. The CDR3 length is 11 residues. Germline lookup yields CDR1 MNHEY and CDR2 SVGAGI. V gave up 4 bases and J gave up 7 bases, with 7 bases separating them. In DNA, the CDR3 is TGTGCCAGCAGTTTCTCTCTTGGCTACACCTTC. Translation: CASSFSLGYTF.

This rearrangement joins TRBV10-2 to TRBJ2-5, with 8 bases aligning to TRBD1. Germline loops: CDR1 WSHSY, CDR2 SAAADI. This CDR3 is 14 amino acids long. V shed 4 bases and J 5 bases; nucleotides not matched to a gene: 6. The CDR3 spells CASSASTGAETQYF. The CDR3 nucleotides read TGCGCCAGCAGTGCCTCGACAGGGGCCGAGACCCAGTACTTC.

A note on this clone: The sample carries other DNA sequences with the same CDR3. This chain connects TRBV6-5 to TRBJ1-1, with D unresolved. V lost 4 bases and J lost 1, with 7 bases in between. CDR1 and CDR2 (germline): MNHEY, SVGAGI. The CDR3 runs to 13 residues. The CDR3 protein is CASSSTENTEAFF. Here the CDR3 DNA reads TGTGCCAGCAGTTCCACAGAGAACACTGAAGCTTTCTTT.

The chain recombines TRBV6-5 with TRBJ2-1; 8 bases match TRBD2. Losses at the gene ends were 8 bases for V and 3 bases for J; bases not matched to a gene: 9. CDR1 is MNHEY and CDR2 is SVGAGI in the germline V gene. This CDR3 comprises 15 residues. The chain's CDR3 is CASLIAGWYYNEQFF. CDR3 in DNA: TGTGCCAGCTTAATAGCGGGATGGTACTACAATGAGCAGTTCTTC.

The chain carries TRBV10-1 and TRBJ1-6; 9 bases are shared with TRBD1. After removal of 9 bases from V and 5 bases from J, the junction contained 11 bases not matched to a gene. The CDR3 has 16 residues. Germline values: CDR1 WNHNN, CDR2 SYGVQD (reference sequence). This CDR3 is CARPEWDRAHNSPLHF. CDR3 sequence (DNA): TGCGCCAGGCCCGAGTGGGACAGGGCCCATAATTCACCCCTCCACTTT.

The chain uses TRBV4-1 and TRBJ1-4, with 11 nucleotides matching TRBD1. This CDR3 spans 19 amino acids. J was trimmed by 7 bases and V by 3 bases; bases with no gene match: 16. Germline V gene sequence: CDR1 MGHRA, CDR2 YSYEKL. The CDR3 region has the DNA TGCGCCAGCAGCCAGTACGGCCGGGACAGGGGGACTCGTAGTGAAAAACTGTTTTTT. It yields the protein CASSQYGRDRGTRSEKLFF.

This clone was counted ten times or more. V and J are TRBV5-6 and TRBJ2-1, with D perhaps matching TRBD2 (6 bases). The V and J ends lost 6 bases and 3 bases respectively, with 13 bases between them. There are 14 residues in the CDR3. From germline, CDR1 is SGHDT and CDR2 YYEEEE. In DNA form, the CDR3 reads TGTGCCAGCACTGGGGGGAACAGCTACAATGAGCAGTTCTTC. This translates into CASTGGNSYNEQFF.

The rearrangement joins TRBV12-5 to TRBJ2-3; TRBD2 matches 9 bases. With 6 bases clipped from V and 4 bases from J, the junction kept 5 bases outside the gene matches. Germline V gives CDR1 LGHNT, CDR2 FRNRAP. This CDR3 has 14 residues. CDR3 sequence: CASGVAGEPDTQYF. The CDR3 DNA sequence: TGTGCTAGTGGGGTAGCGGGAGAACCAGATACGCAGTATTTT. Based on the CDR3 plus reference TRBV12-5 and TRBJ2-3, the full variable domain is DARVTQTPRHKVTEMGQEVTMRCQPILGHNTVFWYRQTMMQGLELLAYFRNRAPLDDSGMPKDRFSAEMPDATLATLKIQPSEPRDSAVYFCASGVAGEPDTQYFGPGTRLTVL.

The CDR3 reads CASSPPDMNTEAFF. CDR3 nucleotides: TGTGCCAGCAGCCCCCCAGACATGAACACTGAAGCTTTCTTT. The genes are TRBV6-5 and TRBJ1-1; D is unclear. The CDR3 extends over 14 amino acids. The V gene's germline CDR1 is MNHEY and CDR2 SVGAGI. V was cut by 6 bases and J by 0 bases, with 11 bases left in between.

V usage is TRBV18 and J usage is TRBJ1-4; D remains ambiguous. The CDR3 totals 13 residues. Germline CDR1 KGHSH, CDR2 LQKENI. Trimming left V 3 bases short and J 5 bases short, with 7 bases between. This CDR3 reads CASSPSGNEKLFF. CDR3 nucleotide sequence: TGTGCCAGCTCACCGTCGGGGAATGAAAAACTGTTTTTT.